Shown below are 20 T cell receptor beta chains from a single sample sequenced in a study of T cell repertoires in ileal Crohn's disease (dated by TCRdb to 2018 to 2020). The library relied on the immunoSEQ multiplex PCR assay. As stored in TCRdb, this immuneACCESS dataset retains in-frame rearrangements with V and J assigned. A fraction of the clones does not appear; measured against another copy, unresolved V genes explain less than half of the discrepancy, and the remainder lacks a known reason. This sample comprises more than 2,500 clones, about nine tenths of them detected only once. The ten largest clones add up to 2% to 2.5% of the sample. Before cell sorting, lamina propria lymphocytes from surgical specimens were separated using a Ficoll-hypaque gradient. Specimen: CD4+ T cells sorted from the ileum. The receptors shown here come from an adult with Crohn's disease.

CDR3: CASSHKPKGGASTYEQYF. The CDR3 DNA reads as TGTGCCAGCAGCCACAAACCGAAGGGGGGGGCGAGTACCTACGAGCAGTACTTC. This chain joins TRBV16 and TRBJ2-7, with a possible D match to TRBD2 (7 bases). Deletions cut 3 bases from V and 2 bases from J, with 23 bases between. CDR3 length: 18 residues. Germline V gene lookup returns CDR1 KGHSY and CDR2 FQNENV.

The chain has TRBV27 and TRBJ1-4, with TRBD1 as a possible D gene (6 bases). Germline V gene data show CDR1 as MNHEY and CDR2 as SMNVEV (reference sequence). This CDR3 is built from 15 residues. V was cut by 3 bases and J by 8 bases, with 16 bases left in between. The CDR3 here is CASSLELTGSEKLFF. In DNA form, the CDR3 reads TGTGCCAGCAGTTTGGAGCTCACAGGGTCGGAAAAACTGTTTTTT.

J is TRBJ1-2 and V is TRBV28, with D possibly matching TRBD1 (5 bases). The CDR3 sequence is 17 residues long. Germline values: CDR1 MDHEN, CDR2 SYDVKM. The V and J ends lost 5 bases and 8 bases respectively, with 27 bases between them. As DNA, the CDR3 is TGTGCCAGCAGTACACTCCTCCCACGGGGGATCTTTGGAGGCTACACCTTC. It yields the protein CASSTLLPRGIFGGYTF.

The chain links TRBV11-2 to TRBJ2-3, with D unresolved. The germline V gene encodes CDR1 SGHAT and CDR2 FQNNGV. This CDR3 has 11 residues. V shed 5 bases and J shed 2 bases, with 2 bases lying between them. The CDR3 reads CASSHTDTQYF. The CDR3 DNA is TGTGCCAGCAGCCACACAGATACGCAGTATTTT.

The chain couples TRBV2 to TRBJ1-1; 7 bases are a match to TRBD1. The CDR3 sequence is 13 residues long. The germline gives CDR1 SNHLY, CDR2 FYNNEI. The ends lost 8 bases at V and 4 bases at J; junction bases unmatched: 7. CDR3 amino acids: CASLRGPGTEAFF. The CDR3 nucleotides are TGTGCCAGCCTAAGGGGGCCTGGCACTGAAGCTTTCTTT.

The chain recombines TRBV5-1 with TRBJ2-3; weak D call: TRBD2 (5 bases). V was cut by 4 bases and J by 1 base, with 10 bases left in between. Germline CDR1 and CDR2: SGHRS and YFSETQ. The CDR3 is 14 residues long. CDR3 in amino acids: CASSPGFGTDTQYF. DNA of the CDR3: TGCGCCAGCAGCCCGGGATTTGGCACAGATACGCAGTATTTT.

The chain carries TRBV5-6 and TRBJ2-7; a possible D gene is TRBD1 (6 bases). Germline V gene lookup returns CDR1 SGHDT and CDR2 YYEEEE. Deletions cut 7 bases from V and 0 bases from J, with 14 bases between. The CDR3 extends over 14 amino acids. CDR3 residues: CASRRNRDSYEQYF. CDR3 DNA sequence: TGTGCCAGCCGCCGGAACAGGGACTCCTACGAGCAGTACTTC. Together with reference TRBV5-6 and TRBJ2-7, the CDR3 gives the full variable domain: DAGVTQSPTHLIKTRGQQVTLRCSPKSGHDTVSWYQQALGQGPQFIFQYYEEEERQRGNFPDRFSGHQFPNYSSELNVNALLLGDSALYLCASRRNRDSYEQYFGPGTRLTVT.

J is TRBJ2-2 and V is TRBV7-9, with D possibly being TRBD1 (6 bases). Germline loops: CDR1 SEHNR, CDR2 FQNEAQ (reference sequence). With 0 bases removed from V and 4 bases from J, the gap between germline ends came to 9 bases. CDR3 length equals 15 residues. In nucleotides, the CDR3 is TGTGCCAGCAGCTTAGCCGGGACATCCACCGGGGAGCTGTTTTTT. Amino acid sequence: CASSLAGTSTGELFF.

The chain couples TRBV4-3 to TRBJ2-1; possibly TRBD2 for D (5 bases). Trimming left V 0 bases short and J 3 bases short, with 12 bases between. Germline V CDR1 and CDR2: LGHNA, YSLEER. This CDR3 is built from 16 residues. The DNA for the CDR3 is TGCGCCAGCAGCCAAGATCATGGGGAGAACTACAATGAGCAGTTCTTC. This translates into CASSQDHGENYNEQFF.

This clone was recorded once. The genes are TRBV25-1 and TRBJ2-7; weak D call: TRBD1 (5 bases). The ends were cut back, 2 bases at V and 1 base at J, with 15 bases in the middle. There are 16 residues in the CDR3. Germline values: CDR1 MGHDK, CDR2 SYGVNS. As DNA, the CDR3 is TGTGCCAGCAGTGAACGATTAGGGGCGCGGTCCTACGAGCAGTACTTC. Residues: CASSERLGARSYEQYF.

The chain recombines TRBV28 with TRBJ1-5; D is unresolved. Germline loops: CDR1 MDHEN, CDR2 SYDVKM. CDR3 length: 12 residues. Trimming took off 5 bases at V and 3 bases at J, with 5 bases between the two ends. The chain's CDR3 is CASSVNNQPQHF. The CDR3, as DNA: TGTGCCAGCAGTGTCAACAATCAGCCCCAGCATTTT.

The chain recombines TRBV4-3 with TRBJ2-7; maybe TRBD1 (6 bases). V lost 4 bases and J 0 bases, leaving 13 bases between the germline ends. CDR1 LGHNA and CDR2 YSLEER come from the germline V gene. The CDR3 extends over 15 amino acids. In DNA, the CDR3 is TGCGCCAGCAGCCCAGAGAACAGGGCCTCCTACGAGCAGTACTTC. Its protein is CASSPENRASYEQYF.

This rearrangement joins TRBV7-9 to TRBJ1-2; TRBD1 matches 7 bases. Trimming cost V 2 bases and J 6 bases; bases outside gene matches: 9. The CDR3 spans 15 residues. CDR1 SEHNR and CDR2 FQNEAQ come from the germline V gene (reference sequence). The CDR3 spells CASSLSVQGVNGYTF. The CDR3 region has the DNA TGTGCCAGCAGCTTATCGGTGCAGGGGGTCAATGGCTACACCTTC.

This sequence joins TRBV7-2 and TRBJ2-4; 7 nucleotides line up with TRBD2. The length of the CDR3 is 17 residues. CDR1 SGHTA and CDR2 FQGNSA come from the germline V gene. With V trimmed by 4 bases and J by 2 bases, 11 bases remained unmatched. CDR3 coding DNA: TGTGCCAGCAGCTCGTATGGGGGGGACTTACCCAAAAACATTCAGTACTTC. Translation: CASSSYGGDLPKNIQYF.

This clone was observed a handful of times. The chain has TRBV4-1 and TRBJ2-2; the match to TRBD2 covers 7 bases. There are 16 residues in the CDR3. V trimming: 2 bases; J trimming: 4 bases; junction bases outside the gene matches: 7. Germline V gene sequence: CDR1 MGHRA, CDR2 YSYEKL. The CDR3 DNA is TGCGCCAGCAGCCAAATTGCGGGAGTGAGCACCGGGGAGCTGTTTTTT. Translation gives CASSQIAGVSTGELFF.

V gene TRBV21-1 combines with J gene TRBJ2-5; TRBD2, the table's D call, lacks a check against the DNA. TRBV21-1 is a pseudogene locus. This CDR3 contains 14 residues. The CDR3 coding sequence is TGTGCCAGCAGCAAAGCCCCGCCGGGTGAGACCCAGTACTTC. It yields the protein CASSKAPPGETQYF.

The chain employs TRBV6-6 and TRBJ1-5; unclear D gene. Between the trimmed V and J ends, which lost 6 bases and 5 bases, there was a span of 14 bases. The germline V gene has CDR1 MNHNY and CDR2 SVGAGI (reference sequence). The CDR3 sequence is 14 residues long. The DNA of the CDR3 is TGTGCCAGCAGACAATACATGGTGGATCAGCCCCAGCATTTT. Translating gives CASRQYMVDQPQHF.

V and J are TRBV29-1 and TRBJ2-5, with D unresolved. The CDR3 length is 13 residues. Germline V gives CDR1 SQVTM, CDR2 ANQGSEA. The V gene lost 7 bases and the J gene lost 1 base, with 13 bases spanning the gap. For the CDR3, the DNA is TGCAGCGCCCCTTTTTCAGGCCAAGAGACCCAGTACTTC. It translates to CSAPFSGQETQYF.

V usage is TRBV15 and J usage is TRBJ2-2; D is perhaps TRBD1 (6 bases). V shed 1 base and J shed 8 bases, with 11 bases lying between them. The germline CDR1 and CDR2 sequences are LNHNV and YYDKDF (reference sequence). This CDR3 region has 14 residues. The CDR3 is CATSRVLGAGELFF. The CDR3 DNA is TGTGCCACCAGCAGAGTATTGGGGGCAGGGGAGCTGTTTTTT.

The chain employs TRBV5-1 and TRBJ2-5, with a possible D match to TRBD2 (6 bases). This CDR3 has 13 amino acids. Per the germline V gene, CDR1 is SGHRS and CDR2 is YFSETQ. The V end lost 3 bases, the J end lost 2 bases, and 8 bases lay between the germline ends. CDR3 amino acids: CASSYREQETQYF. The DNA of the CDR3 is TGCGCCAGCAGCTACCGGGAGCAAGAGACCCAGTACTTC. Variable domain in full (rest from reference TRBV5-1 and TRBJ2-5): KAGVTQTPRYLIKTRGQQVTLSCSPISGHRSVSWYQQTPGQGLQFLFEYFSETQRNKGNFPGRFSGRQFSNSRSEMNVSTLELGDSALYLCASSYREQETQYFGPGTRLLVL.